A selection of T cell receptor beta chains follows, all from one sample in a study of identical twins. TCRdb called the 5' RACE reads again in MiXCR, with one record for every CDR3 protein. Altogether under 800,000 distinct CDR3 sequences are present, 21% being singletons, with the ten largest covering over 4%. The same sample was also used in a study of T cells expressing NK-cell markers.

Source material: PBMCs. The receptors originated from a young woman in good health. Both conserved end residues are part of each CDR3. D genes are given only for firm matches. Only part of the rows carry a size: once, few, many, or a class if the clone is expanded.

j_gene,d_gene,v_gene,abundance,CDR3aa,CDR3nt
TRBJ2-5,NA,TRBV29-1,many,CSVGGETQYF,TGCAGCGTTGGCGGGGAGACCCAGTACTTC
TRBJ2-1,NA,TRBV3-1,NA,CASSQLTSNF,TGTGCCAGCAGCCAGCTGACTAGTAACTTC
TRBJ2-6,NA,TRBV5-1,NA,CASSPFSSGANVLTF,TGCGCCAGCAGCCCCTTTAGCTCTGGGGCCAACGTCCTGACTTTC
TRBJ2-2,TRBD2,TRBV6-1,NA,CASSEGTSDTGELFF,TGTGCCAGCAGTGAGGGGACTAGCGACACCGGGGAGCTGTTTTTT
TRBJ1-2,TRBD1,TRBV6-1,NA,CASSPDGTGYGYTF,TGTGCCAGCAGCCCCGACGGGACAGGCTATGGCTACACCTTC
TRBJ2-5,TRBD2,TRBV12-3/TRBV12-4,NA,CASSGLAGVVFRVQETQYF,TGTGCCAGCAGTGGACTAGCGGGAGTCGTGTTTCGGGTCCAAGAGACCCAGTACTTC
TRBJ2-7,TRBD1,TRBV18,few,CASSPQRQGFYEQYF,TGTGCCAGCTCACCTCAGAGACAGGGATTCTACGAGCAGTACTTC
TRBJ2-5,NA,TRBV24-1,NA,CATSDPRSVEETQYF,TGTGCCACCAGTGACCCCAGGAGCGTAGAAGAGACCCAGTACTTC
TRBJ2-6,NA,TRBV23-1,few,CASSQSNAPDEGANVLTF,TGCGCCAGCAGTCAATCTAACGCTCCAGATGAAGGGGCCAACGTCCTGACTTTC
TRBJ2-7,TRBD2,TRBV6-2/TRBV6-3,NA,CASSYHDSSGRSYEQYF,TGTGCCAGCAGTTACCACGATAGCAGCGGGAGGTCATACGAGCAGTACTTC
TRBJ2-7,TRBD2,TRBV6-1,NA,CASRPRRGGLALSEQYF,TGTGCCAGCAGACCTCGAAGGGGGGGACTAGCTCTCTCCGAGCAGTACTTC
TRBJ2-4,TRBD2,TRBV20-1,NA,CSASPTSGIAKNIQYF,TGCAGTGCCAGCCCTACTAGCGGGATAGCCAAAAACATTCAGTACTTC
TRBJ2-6,NA,TRBV7-2,NA,CASSPRRGGTGANVLTF,TGTGCCAGCAGCCCTAGGAGAGGAGGGACTGGGGCCAACGTCCTGACTTTC
TRBJ2-3,NA,TRBV20-1,few,CSAGLGTREGTQYF,TGCAGTGCTGGGCTAGGGACTCGAGAGGGTACGCAGTATTTT
TRBJ1-1,TRBD1,TRBV7-9,NA,CASSAQGIGNTEAFF,TGTGCCAGCAGCGCACAGGGGATTGGGAACACTGAAGCTTTCTTT
TRBJ2-7,NA,TRBV7-2,many,CASSLAGLSSYEQYF,TGTGCCAGCAGCTTGGCAGGTTTGTCCTCCTACGAGCAGTACTTC
TRBJ1-1,NA,TRBV20-1,NA,CSAPIHPNTEAFF,TGCAGTGCGCCCATACACCCGAACACTGAAGCTTTCTTT
TRBJ2-1,TRBD2,TRBV5-1,NA,CASSVAGLAGDEQFF,TGCGCCAGCAGCGTTGCGGGACTAGCGGGGGATGAGCAGTTCTTC
TRBJ2-6,NA,TRBV11-1,NA,CASSIPGSGFSGANVLTF,TGTGCCAGCAGCATCCCGGGAAGCGGCTTCTCTGGGGCCAACGTCCTGACTTTC
TRBJ2-7,NA,TRBV27,many,CASSLQLGSNEQYF,TGTGCCAGCAGTTTGCAGCTAGGCTCGAACGAGCAGTACTTC
TRBJ2-5,NA,TRBV6-5,NA,CASRALETQYF,TGTGCCAGCCGGGCTCTGGAGACCCAGTACTTC
TRBJ2-7,NA,TRBV20-1,many,CSAPDDSYEQYF,TGCAGTGCTCCGGACGACTCCTACGAGCAGTACTTC
TRBJ2-1,TRBD1,TRBV12-3/TRBV12-4,NA,CASSPLGQVGNEQFF,TGTGCCAGCAGTCCCCTAGGACAGGTGGGCAATGAGCAGTTCTTC
TRBJ2-5,NA,TRBV5-6,NA,CASSYRKRPGTQYF,TGTGCCAGCAGTTACCGCAAGAGGCCGGGGACCCAGTACTTC
TRBJ2-5,NA,TRBV5-6,NA,CASSEGGQATQYF,TGTGCCAGCAGCGAGGGGGGGCAAGCGACCCAGTACTTC
TRBJ2-1,NA,TRBV5-1,many,CASSLSGFYNEQFF,TGCGCCAGCAGCTTGTCGGGGTTCTACAATGAGCAGTTCTTC
TRBJ1-1,NA,TRBV5-8,NA,CASTPVTLTTNTEAFF,TGTGCCAGCACCCCGGTTACCCTTACAACGAACACTGAAGCTTTCTTT
TRBJ2-5,NA,TRBV20-1,few,CSAPGLVRETQYF,TGCAGTGCTCCTGGATTGGTTCGAGAGACCCAGTACTTC
TRBJ2-3,TRBD2,TRBV5-1,NA,CASSPKPGLAEGVGTDTQYF,TGCGCCAGCAGCCCCAAACCGGGACTAGCGGAGGGGGTGGGCACAGATACGCAGTATTTT
TRBJ2-5,NA,TRBV6-1,few,CASTHLPPGFQETQYF,TGTGCCAGCACCCATTTACCCCCAGGGTTCCAAGAGACCCAGTACTTC
TRBJ2-7,NA,TRBV12-3/TRBV12-4,NA,CASSLRTGWEQYF,TGTGCCAGCAGTTTACGCACGGGTTGGGAGCAGTACTTC
TRBJ1-1,NA,TRBV7-9,few,CASSPKGPRVVNTEAFF,TGTGCCAGCAGCCCTAAGGGACCAAGGGTCGTGAACACTGAAGCTTTCTTT
TRBJ2-7,TRBD1,TRBV5-5,many,CASSLFGTGTYEQYF,TGTGCCAGCAGCTTGTTCGGGACAGGGACCTACGAGCAGTACTTC
TRBJ2-7,NA,TRBV12-5,few,CASATSSYEQYF,TGTGCTAGTGCCACAAGCTCCTACGAGCAGTACTTC
TRBJ2-1,NA,TRBV15,few,CATSRDLREEQFF,TGTGCCACCAGCAGAGATTTACGGGAGGAGCAGTTCTTC
TRBJ2-5,TRBD2,TRBV7-7,once,CASGRQLQETQYF,TGTGCTAGCGGGCGACAACTCCAAGAGACCCAGTACTTC
TRBJ2-4,NA,TRBV5-1,few,CASSPRDRNIQYF,TGCGCCAGCAGCCCGAGAGACAGAAACATTCAGTACTTC
TRBJ2-5,NA,TRBV7-7,few,CASSLSPGTYQETQYF,TGTGCTAGCAGCTTAAGCCCCGGGACGTACCAAGAGACCCAGTACTTC
TRBJ2-5,NA,TRBV5-1,NA,CASSFAREEETQYF,TGCGCCAGCAGCTTTGCCAGGGAAGAGGAGACCCAGTACTTC
TRBJ2-1,NA,TRBV20-1,few,CSARASDIHNEQFF,TGCAGTGCTAGGGCAAGCGATATACACAATGAGCAGTTCTTC